Below are 30 T cell receptor beta chains sequenced from a single sample in a study of cytomegalovirus exposure and HLA in healthy donors. Primers: 60 Vbeta forward and 13 Jbeta reverse. Sequenced by immunoSEQ multiplex PCR; TCRdb stores in-frame clones only, minus some. The sample gives hundreds of thousands of clones, about 74% of which show up once; less than 2% is in the top ten. Input material: PBMCs. The receptor set was obtained from a woman aged 30 to 39 in good health and CMV-seronegative.

The V and J genes are TRBV7-3 and TRBJ2-1; 8 bases align to TRBD1. CDR1 is SGHTA and CDR2 is FQGTGA in the germline V gene. J lost 4 bases, V lost 2 bases, and 7 bases had no gene match. CDR3 length: 16 amino acids. CDR3 bases: TGTGCCAGCAGCTTATCAGGGGGCCGAGAGTACAATGAGCAGTTCTTC. Its protein product is CASSLSGGREYNEQFF. Based on the CDR3 plus reference TRBV7-3 and TRBJ2-1, the full variable domain is GAGVSQTPSNKVTEKGKYVELRCDPISGHTALYWYRQSLGQGPEFLIYFQGTGAADDSGLPNDRFFAVRPEGSVSTLKIQRTERGDSAVYLCASSLSGGREYNEQFFGPGTRLTVL.

This clone was observed a handful of times. This sequence joins TRBV7-8 and TRBJ2-5; TRBD2 matches at 8 bases. Germline CDR1 and CDR2: SGHVS and FQNEAQ. The CDR3 runs to 17 residues. V was clipped by 1 base and J by 9 bases; unmatched bases: 16. In nucleotides, the CDR3 is TGTGCCAGCAGCTTAGAAATCAGCGGGGGCCCTTCTCGACCCCAGTACTTC. Translation: CASSLEISGGPSRPQYF.

The CDR3, as DNA: TGTGCTAGTGGTTTGGACACCATCACCATATATTTT. This encodes CASGLDTITIYF. This chain links TRBV12-5 with TRBJ1-3; no clear D. The CDR3 length is 12 residues. Germline lookup yields CDR1 LGHNT and CDR2 FRNRAP. The V gene lost 1 base and the J gene lost 9 bases, with 7 bases spanning the gap.

This chain joins TRBV6-5 and TRBJ2-7; TRBD2 is a possible D gene (6 bases). V lost 6 bases and J 3 bases, leaving 12 bases between the germline ends. Germline values: CDR1 MNHEY, CDR2 SVGAGI. This CDR3 has 13 amino acids. In DNA form, the CDR3 reads TGTGCCAGCAGGGAGGGGAGTGACTACGAGCAGTACTTC. It translates to CASREGSDYEQYF.

The chain carries TRBV29-1 and TRBJ2-1, with 7 bases matching TRBD2. V lost 3 bases, J lost 3 bases, and 5 bases stayed unmatched. Germline V gene sequence: CDR1 SQVTM, CDR2 ANQGSEA. This CDR3 spans 14 amino acids. CDR3 DNA sequence: TGCAGCGTTGATGGGGACTACCACTACAATGAGCAGTTCTTC. Residues: CSVDGDYHYNEQFF.

V gene TRBV5-1 combines with J gene TRBJ2-5; 11 nucleotides align to TRBD2. The V gene end was trimmed by 5 bases and the J gene end by 5 bases; junction bases not matched to a gene: 8. Germline V gives CDR1 SGHRS, CDR2 YFSETQ. The CDR3 loop spans 15 amino acids. As DNA, the CDR3 is TGCGCCAGCAGTTTAGCGGGAGGGCCTCGGGAGACCCAGTACTTC. Its protein product is CASSLAGGPRETQYF.

The chain has TRBV5-6 and TRBJ1-5, with TRBD1 matching over 10 bases. Germline trimming cut 3 bases from V and 1 base from J; bases unmatched to any gene: 1. Germline CDR1 is SGHDT and CDR2 is YYEEEE. This CDR3 region has 15 residues. The CDR3 nucleotides are TGTGCCAGCAGCTGGGGACAGGGGAGCAATCAGCCCCAGCATTTT. It is translated as CASSWGQGSNQPQHF. Full variable domain (missing parts from reference TRBV5-6 and TRBJ1-5): DAGVTQSPTHLIKTRGQQVTLRCSPKSGHDTVSWYQQALGQGPQFIFQYYEEEERQRGNFPDRFSGHQFPNYSSELNVNALLLGDSALYLCASSWGQGSNQPQHFGDGTRLSIL.

The table lists this clone with a few counts. The chain's CDR3 is CAWSMTGFDYGYTF. CDR3 DNA sequence: TGTGCCTGGAGCATGACAGGATTTGACTATGGCTACACCTTC. The V and J genes are TRBV30 and TRBJ1-2; D might be TRBD1 (6 bases). Looked up from germline, CDR1 is GTSNPN and CDR2 is SVGIG (reference sequence). V was clipped by 3 bases and J by 3 bases, with 14 bases between them. CDR3 length: 14 residues.

V usage is TRBV7-2 and J usage is TRBJ2-7, with D possibly matching TRBD2 (6 bases). Germline V CDR1 and CDR2: SGHTA, FQGNSA. Trimming shortened V by 5 bases and J by 4 bases, and 18 bases separated the two germline ends. This CDR3 is 15 amino acids long. The CDR3 region is CASSRTDGSSYEQYF. The CDR3, as DNA: TGTGCCAGCAGCCGGACGGACGGGAGTTCTTACGAGCAGTACTTC.

CDR3 nucleotide sequence: TGTGCCAGCAGCAGTGGGCGTAACACTGAAGCTTTCTTT. Translation: CASSSGRNTEAFF. The V gene is TRBV11-2, the J gene TRBJ1-1; D is uncertain. This CDR3 is built from 13 residues. Deletions cut 5 bases from V and 2 bases from J, with 9 bases between. The V gene's germline CDR1 is SGHAT and CDR2 FQNNGV.

On this clone itself: One end of the junction does not line up with germline, which may come from a read error. This sequence joins TRBV7-9 and TRBJ2-7; 9 bases are a match to TRBD2. The CDR3 runs 16 residues. In germline, CDR1 is SEHNR, CDR2 FQNEAQ (reference sequence). In DNA form, the CDR3 reads TGTTCCAGCAGCTCGCCTGGGAGACTAGCGGCCTTCGGGCAGTACTTC. Protein product: CSSSSPGRLAAFGQYF.

The rearrangement joins TRBV7-2 to TRBJ1-2; possible D gene TRBD1, 5 bases. This CDR3 contains 12 residues. Between the trimmed V and J ends, which lost 5 bases and 6 bases, there was a span of 10 bases. The germline V gene encodes CDR1 SGHTA and CDR2 FQGNSA. The CDR3 DNA is TGTGCCAGCAGCCCCGGAGGGGATGGCTACACCTTC. It is translated as CASSPGGDGYTF.

This clone was recorded a few times. The chain is built from TRBV6-5 and TRBJ2-6, with D tentatively TRBD2 (5 bases). CDR1 and CDR2 from the germline V gene are MNHEY and SVGAGI. The V end was cut by 6 bases, the J end by 4 bases, with 10 bases between. The CDR3 consists of 14 residues. CDR3 bases: TGTGCCAGCAGGCCTAGCCAAGGGGCCAACGTCCTGACTTTC. Its translation: CASRPSQGANVLTF.

This chain links TRBV30 with TRBJ2-3, with 8 nucleotides matching TRBD2. The CDR3 sequence is 15 residues long. Germline V gene sequence: CDR1 GTSNPN, CDR2 SVGIG (reference sequence). The V gene end was trimmed by 0 bases and the J gene end by 3 bases; junction bases not matched to a gene: 5. The CDR3 sequence: CAWSVGASGTDTQYF. CDR3 nucleotides: TGTGCCTGGAGTGTAGGCGCTAGCGGGACAGATACGCAGTATTTT.

This clone was counted only a few times. The rearrangement joins TRBV7-8 to TRBJ2-6; TRBD2 is a possible D gene (5 bases). Per the germline V gene, CDR1 is SGHVS and CDR2 is FQNEAQ. The CDR3 is 17 amino acids. Trimming left V 1 base short and J 0 bases short, with 10 bases between. The CDR3 bases are TGTGCCAGCAGCTTAGTTGCGGGCTACTCTGGGGCCAACGTCCTGACTTTC. It specifies CASSLVAGYSGANVLTF.

The chain is built from TRBV6-5 and TRBJ2-5; no clear D gene. CDR3 length equals 16 residues. In germline, CDR1 is MNHEY, CDR2 SVGAGI. V lost 4 bases and J lost 4, with 19 bases in between. CDR3 DNA sequence: TGTGCCAGCAGTTCGGTGATGGCAGGCTTATCAGAGACCCAGTACTTC. This sequence encodes CASSSVMAGLSETQYF.

Regarding this clone: The junction shows a germline mismatch at one end, possibly a read error. This chain links TRBV7-9 with TRBJ1-4; TRBD1 might be the D (6 bases). Germline V gives CDR1 SEHNR, CDR2 FQNEAQ (reference sequence). The CDR3 has 15 residues. CDR3 in DNA: TGTTCCAGCAGCTTAGAAGGGGGATATAATGAAAAACTGTTTTTT. Protein product: CSSSLEGGYNEKLFF.

This chain connects TRBV27 to TRBJ1-1; D not certain. This CDR3 region has 13 residues. CDR1 MNHEY and CDR2 SMNVEV come from the germline V gene (reference sequence). With 0 bases removed from V and 3 bases from J, the gap between germline ends came to 5 bases. The DNA for the CDR3 is TGTGCCAGCAGTTTATCGCGTGACACTGAAGCTTTCTTT. Translated, it gives CASSLSRDTEAFF.

The chain recombines TRBV11-1 with TRBJ1-2; D call uncertain. Germline V gene data show CDR1 as SGHAT and CDR2 as FQDESV (reference sequence). This CDR3 region has 13 residues. V gave up 5 bases and J gave up 8 bases, with 15 bases separating them. Here the CDR3 DNA reads TGTGCCAGCAGCCTGGAGGGCGGGCTAGGCTACACCTTC. This gives the protein CASSLEGGLGYTF.

The CDR3 here is CSVVRNTEAFF. CDR3 in DNA: TGCAGCGTTGTGAGGAACACTGAAGCTTTCTTT. J is TRBJ1-1 and V is TRBV29-1, with D unclear. The CDR3 runs to 11 residues. CDR1 SQVTM and CDR2 ANQGSEA come from the germline V gene. V was trimmed by 4 bases and J by 1 base, leaving 4 bases between them.

This sequence joins TRBV7-8 and TRBJ1-1, with TRBD1 matching over 8 bases. Germline loops: CDR1 SGHVS, CDR2 FQNEAQ. V lost 4 bases and J lost 6; bases outside the gene matches: 4. The CDR3 totals 13 residues. This CDR3 is CASSSPQGAEAFF. The CDR3 coding sequence is TGTGCCAGCAGCTCCCCACAGGGGGCTGAAGCTTTCTTT. Supplemented by reference TRBV7-8 and TRBJ1-1, the full variable domain reads GAGVSQSPRYKVAKRGQDVALRCDPISGHVSLFWYQQALGQGPEFLTYFQNEAQLDKSGLPSDRFFAERPEGSVSTLKIQRTQQEDSAVYLCASSSPQGAEAFFGQGTRLTVV.

This clone has more than one count but fewer than ten. J is TRBJ2-3 and V is TRBV6-5; D unclear. The CDR3 sequence is 15 residues long. Germline V CDR1 and CDR2: MNHEY, SVGAGI. Trimming shortened V by 6 bases and J by 6 bases, and 19 bases separated the two germline ends. CDR3 in amino acids: CASSRGLVALDTQYF. CDR3 nucleotide sequence: TGTGCCAGCAGCAGAGGTCTCGTCGCACTCGATACGCAGTATTTT.

The rearrangement joins TRBV9 to TRBJ2-2; weak D call: TRBD2 (6 bases). Germline CDR1 SGDLS, CDR2 YYNGEE. V dropped 3 bases and J dropped 6 bases, with 18 bases sitting between them. The CDR3 covers 16 residues. CDR3 in amino acids: CASSAYLRGGPGELFF. CDR3 nucleotides: TGTGCCAGCAGCGCCTATTTGAGGGGAGGTCCCGGGGAGCTGTTTTTT.

Comment on this clone: The junction differs from germline at one of its ends, possibly a read error. The chain links TRBV4-1 to TRBJ2-7, with no clear D. Germline CDR1 MGHRA, CDR2 YSYEKL. The CDR3 loop spans 11 amino acids. CDR3 residues: CASSQGREQYF. CDR3 DNA sequence: TGTGCCAGCAGCCAAGGCAGGGAGCAGTACTTC.

The chain couples TRBV9 to TRBJ1-1; TRBD1 is a possible D gene (5 bases). The CDR3 extends over 14 amino acids. Germline CDR1 is SGDLS and CDR2 is YYNGEE. V lost 2 bases and J lost 1, with 9 bases in between. The CDR3 sequence: CASSVRTQNTEAFF. Here the CDR3 DNA reads TGTGCCAGCAGCGTCAGGACACAGAACACTGAAGCTTTCTTT.

This clone was picked up a small number of times. The gene calls are TRBV19 and TRBJ2-1, with D tentatively TRBD1 (6 bases). Trimming removed 1 base at V and 0 bases at J, with 22 bases between. CDR1 and CDR2 (germline): LNHDA, SQIVND (reference sequence). CDR3 length: 20 residues. DNA for the CDR3: TGTGCCAGTAGTATAGGACCCTCAAGTAGCCGAGGGGGCTCCTACAATGAGCAGTTCTTC. Its translation is CASSIGPSSSRGGSYNEQFF.

The V and J genes are TRBV10-3 and TRBJ2-6; 8 nucleotides match TRBD1. Trimming cost V 7 bases and J 0 bases; bases outside gene matches: 8. Germline loops: CDR1 ENHRY, CDR2 SYGVKD. There are 17 residues in the CDR3. Written as DNA, the CDR3 is TGTGCCATCACCGCCGGGACAGGCACCTCTGGGGCCAACGTCCTGACTTTC. Its protein product is CAITAGTGTSGANVLTF.

The chain links TRBV6-5 to TRBJ1-1; D possibly corresponds to TRBD1 (6 bases). The CDR3 length is 14 residues. Germline V gives CDR1 MNHEY, CDR2 SVGAGI. V lost 7 bases to trimming and J lost 10 bases, with 22 bases between them. CDR3 sequence (DNA): TGTGCCAGCACACCGTTCCGAGGGGGAGATGGAGCTTTCTTT. Translated, it gives CASTPFRGGDGAFF.

The chain uses TRBV9 and TRBJ1-2; maybe TRBD1 (6 bases). The CDR3 runs 13 residues. V dropped 3 bases and J dropped 7 bases, with 13 bases sitting between them. CDR1 SGDLS and CDR2 YYNGEE come from the germline V gene. CDR3 sequence (DNA): TGTGCCAGCAGCGGCACAGGGTATCGTGGCTACACCTTC. It translates to CASSGTGYRGYTF.

The rearrangement joins TRBV5-4 to TRBJ2-5; TRBD1 might be the D (6 bases). This CDR3 region has 14 residues. Germline V lookup: CDR1 SGHNT, CDR2 YYREEE (reference sequence). V gave up 3 bases and J gave up 1 base, with 10 bases separating them. Here the CDR3 reads CASSSWTVQETQYF. Here the CDR3 DNA reads TGTGCCAGCAGCTCTTGGACAGTCCAAGAGACCCAGTACTTC. The whole variable domain, filled in from reference TRBV5-4 and TRBJ2-5, reads ETGVTQSPTHLIKTRGQQVTLRCSSQSGHNTVSWYQQALGQGPQFIFQYYREEENGRGNFPPRFSGLQFPNYSSELNVNALELDDSALYLCASSSWTVQETQYFGPGTRLLVL.